The next 23 T cell receptor beta chains were all read from a single sample in a study of early T cells in non-severe SARS-CoV-2 infection. TCRdb redid the calling of the 5' RACE reads with MiXCR, one entry per CDR3 protein. The data contain 40,000 to 55,000 distinct CDR3 sequences, 8.5% to 10% of them singletons. The specimen was whole blood. The receptor set was obtained from an adult who was a healthcare worker with PCR-confirmed SARS-CoV-2 infection or an uninfected control (not recorded which).

The CDR3 protein is CASSLLGASEQYF. CDR3 nucleotide sequence: TGTGCCAGCAGCCTCCTGGGGGCATCCGAGCAGTACTTC. The rearrangement joins TRBV12-3 or TRBV12-4 to TRBJ2-7; TRBD1 might be the D (6 bases). The CDR3 contains 13 residues. The V gene lost 6 bases and the J gene lost 6 bases, with 15 bases spanning the gap.

In this sample, this clonotype turned up many times. The CDR3: CASSQGPAGALYEQYF. For the CDR3, the DNA is TGCGCCAGCAGCCAAGGCCCAGCGGGAGCTCTGTACGAGCAGTACTTC. The chain is built from TRBV4-1 and TRBJ2-7, with 8 bases identical to TRBD2. V lost 1 base, J lost 4 bases, and 9 bases stayed unmatched. The germline gives CDR1 MGHRA, CDR2 YSYEKL. The CDR3 length is 16 residues.

This clonotype was seen at least ten times. This chain uses TRBV10-3 with TRBJ2-5; D ambiguous. The germline gives CDR1 ENHRY, CDR2 SYGVKD. The CDR3 contains 13 residues. V was pared by 3 bases and J by 0 bases, with 5 bases between. The CDR3 bases are TGTGCCATCAGTGAAGTTCACCAAGAGACCCAGTACTTC. It specifies CAISEVHQETQYF.

The CDR3 reads CASTAMAANTEAFF. The CDR3 DNA is TGTGCCAGCACCGCCATGGCGGCCAACACTGAAGCTTTCTTT. This sequence joins TRBV28 and TRBJ1-1; D call uncertain. Deletions cut 7 bases from V and 2 bases from J, with 14 bases between. The germline CDR1 and CDR2 sequences are MDHEN and SYDVKM. CDR3 length equals 14 residues.

There are a few counts of this clonotype. The rearrangement uses TRBV7-2 and TRBJ2-1; D is ambiguous. The V gene lost 2 bases and the J gene lost 2 bases, with 10 bases spanning the gap. The CDR3 spans 15 residues. Germline V lookup: CDR1 SGHTA, CDR2 FQGNSA. The CDR3 here is CASSLRPGPYNEQFF. In DNA form, the CDR3 reads TGTGCCAGCAGCTTAAGGCCAGGACCCTACAATGAGCAGTTCTTC. The full variable domain, its missing parts supplied by reference TRBV7-2 and TRBJ2-1, is GAGVSQSPSNKVTEKGKDVELRCDPISGHTALYWYRQSLGQGLEFLIYFQGNSAPDKSGLPSDRFSAERTGGSVSTLTIQRTQQEDSAVYLCASSLRPGPYNEQFFGPGTRLTVL.

J is TRBJ2-1 and V is TRBV29-1, with unresolved D. The CDR3 is 16 residues long. CDR1 is SQVTM and CDR2 is ANQGSEA in the germline V gene. The V end was cut by 0 bases, the J end by 1 base, with 13 bases between. The CDR3 loop reads CSVEDPARESYNEQFF. The CDR3 DNA sequence: TGCAGCGTTGAAGATCCCGCGAGAGAATCCTACAATGAGCAGTTCTTC.

The chain employs TRBV5-1 and TRBJ2-2; D may be TRBD1 (5 bases). There are 16 residues in the CDR3. Germline CDR1 SGHRS, CDR2 YFSETQ. The V gene lost 4 bases and the J gene lost 0 bases, with 13 bases spanning the gap. CDR3 coding DNA: TGCGCCAGCAGCGTTCAGGGCCTATCGAACACCGGGGAGCTGTTTTTT. This codes for CASSVQGLSNTGELFF. The complete variable domain, with remaining parts taken from reference TRBV5-1 and TRBJ2-2, reads KAGVTQTPRYLIKTRGQQVTLSCSPISGHRSVSWYQQTPGQGLQFLFEYFSETQRNKGNFPGRFSGRQFSNSRSEMNVSTLELGDSALYLCASSVQGLSNTGELFFGEGSRLTVL.

The CDR3 is CASSPTRTGGNEQFF. The CDR3 DNA reads TGTGCCAGCAGCCCTACGAGGACAGGGGGCAATGAGCAGTTCTTC. V is TRBV11-3 and J is TRBJ2-1; 10 positions match TRBD1. The trim removed 5 bases at V and 6 bases at J, leaving 7 bases unmatched. This CDR3 has 15 amino acids. Germline V gene sequence: CDR1 SGHNT, CDR2 YENEEA.

Ten or more counts support this clonotype. The CDR3: CASSSRDRDNYGYTF. Written as DNA, the CDR3 is TGTGCCAGCAGTTCCCGGGACAGGGATAACTATGGCTACACCTTC. The chain combines TRBV28 with TRBJ1-2, with 9 bases identical to TRBD1. Germline V gene sequence: CDR1 MDHEN, CDR2 SYDVKM. With 4 bases clipped from V and 1 base from J, the junction kept 4 bases outside the gene matches. The CDR3 is made up of 15 amino acids.

This clonotype was observed many times. This chain joins TRBV6-1 and TRBJ1-2; D is possibly TRBD1 (5 bases). V gave up 0 bases and J gave up 5 bases, with 19 bases separating them. The CDR3 loop spans 17 amino acids. Germline CDR1 reads MNHNS; CDR2 reads SASEGT. The CDR3 nucleotides are TGTGCCAGCAGTGAAGCGCGGGGGACTGGGGAACGATATGGCTACACCTTC. Protein sequence: CASSEARGTGERYGYTF.

This clonotype was picked up a small number of times. V and J are TRBV9 and TRBJ1-5, with D uncertain. Trimming stripped 2 bases from V and 1 base from J, with 7 bases between. Germline assignment: CDR1 SGDLS and CDR2 YYNGEE. This CDR3 region has 14 residues. Here the CDR3 DNA reads TGTGCCAGCAGCGTTGGGCGGAGCAATCAGCCCCAGCATTTT. Translation gives CASSVGRSNQPQHF.

V usage is TRBV28 and J usage is TRBJ2-1, with 7 bases lining up with TRBD2. CDR3 length: 14 amino acids. Germline V lookup: CDR1 MDHEN, CDR2 SYDVKM. V lost 5 bases, J lost 2 bases, and 3 bases stayed unmatched. CDR3 in DNA: TGTGCCAGCAGTGCTAGCGGCACCTACAATGAGCAGTTCTTC. It translates to CASSASGTYNEQFF.

Ten or more counts support this clonotype. The V call is TRBV14, the J call TRBJ2-1; no definite D call. The CDR3 contains 14 residues. The ends were cut back, 1 base at V and 6 bases at J, with 10 bases in the middle. The V gene's germline CDR1 is SGHDN and CDR2 FVKESK. CDR3 DNA: TGTGCCAGCAGCCAAGTCGGTTGGGTCAATGAGCAGTTCTTC. Its translation is CASSQVGWVNEQFF.

This chain uses TRBV4-2 with TRBJ1-1; unclear D gene. Trimming took off 4 bases at V and 3 bases at J, with 18 bases between the two ends. Germline values: CDR1 LGHNA, CDR2 YNFKEQ. This CDR3 spans 16 amino acids. The CDR3 here is CASSLDLTSVYTEAFF. CDR3 DNA sequence: TGTGCCAGCAGCCTGGATTTAACCTCGGTATACACTGAAGCTTTCTTT.

This rearrangement joins TRBV6-1 to TRBJ1-1; D unclear. Germline values: CDR1 MNHNS, CDR2 SASEGT. The germline V and J ends were trimmed by 7 bases and 5 bases, with 11 bases remaining between them. The CDR3 covers 12 residues. The CDR3 sequence: CASKSWRTEAFF. The CDR3, as DNA: TGTGCCAGCAAGTCCTGGAGGACTGAAGCTTTCTTT.

This sequence joins TRBV6-1 and TRBJ2-7; D might be TRBD2 (6 bases). Germline V lookup: CDR1 MNHNS, CDR2 SASEGT. The CDR3 covers 13 residues. The V end was cut by 3 bases, the J end by 7 bases, with 13 bases between. CDR3 bases: TGTGCCAGCAGTGAGAGCGGGCGAATGGAGCAGTACTTC. Its protein product is CASSESGRMEQYF.

This clonotype occurred a few times. The rearrangement uses TRBV19 and TRBJ2-7; 9 nucleotides line up with TRBD1. This CDR3 region has 15 residues. Germline trimming cut 0 bases from V and 3 bases from J; bases unmatched to any gene: 3. Germline assignment: CDR1 LNHDA and CDR2 SQIVND (reference sequence). In DNA, the CDR3 is TGTGCCAGTAGTATAGACCGGACAGGGGACTACGAGCAGTACTTC. Protein: CASSIDRTGDYEQYF.

The table lists this clonotype with many counts. V gene TRBV20-1 combines with J gene TRBJ2-1; the match to TRBD2 covers 12 bases. V dropped 3 bases and J dropped 9; count of bases not matched to a gene: 9. The CDR3 sequence is 15 residues long. The V gene's germline CDR1 is DFQATT and CDR2 SNEGSKA (reference sequence). The CDR3 spells CSASSGTSGPREQFF. The CDR3 nucleotides are TGCAGTGCTAGTTCAGGGACTAGCGGGCCCCGTGAGCAGTTCTTC.

This clonotype was seen a few times. V and J are TRBV20-1 and TRBJ2-7, with TRBD2 identical over 11 bases. V was pared by 0 bases and J by 6 bases, with 19 bases of the junction left unmatched. The CDR3 covers 19 residues. The germline gives CDR1 DFQATT, CDR2 SNEGSKA (reference sequence). CDR3 residues: CSARDLWGLAESRSPEQYF. For the CDR3, the DNA is TGCAGTGCTAGAGATCTTTGGGGACTAGCGGAATCTCGGAGCCCCGAGCAGTACTTC.

This clonotype was seen ten or more times. V is TRBV29-1 and J is TRBJ2-7; 8 bases line up with TRBD2. After removal of 7 bases from V and 0 bases from J, the junction contained 2 bases not matched to a gene. CDR1 and CDR2 from the germline V gene are SQVTM and ANQGSEA. CDR3 size: 12 residues. This CDR3 is CSGSGTSYEQYF. DNA of the CDR3: TGCAGCGGTAGCGGGACCTCCTACGAGCAGTACTTC.

This clonotype was counted many times. This chain uses TRBV7-2 with TRBJ2-3, with D possibly matching TRBD2 (5 bases). V lost 2 bases and J 2 bases, leaving 14 bases between the germline ends. The CDR3 is 16 amino acids. In germline, CDR1 is SGHTA, CDR2 FQGNSA. The CDR3 DNA is TGTGCCAGCAGCTTAAATGCAGCGGTTAACACAGATACGCAGTATTTT. Its protein is CASSLNAAVNTDTQYF.

This clonotype was recorded a few times. V usage is TRBV9 and J usage is TRBJ1-4; maybe TRBD1 (6 bases). The CDR3 sequence is 14 residues long. V was cut by 0 bases and J by 8 bases, with 11 bases left in between. Germline-derived CDR1 and CDR2 are SGDLS and YYNGEE. The CDR3 nucleotides are TGTGCCAGCAGCGTAGGAGGGGGAGCGGAAAAACTGTTTTTT. This gives the protein CASSVGGGAEKLFF.

This clonotype was recorded a few times. The chain carries TRBV3-1 and TRBJ2-7, with D maybe TRBD2 (5 bases). The CDR3 totals 14 residues. Germline lookup yields CDR1 LGHDT and CDR2 YNNKEL (reference sequence). V lost 6 bases and J 0 bases, leaving 12 bases between the germline ends. This chain's CDR3 is CASSPRTYSYEQYF. DNA of the CDR3: TGTGCCAGCAGTCCCCGGACTTACTCCTACGAGCAGTACTTC.